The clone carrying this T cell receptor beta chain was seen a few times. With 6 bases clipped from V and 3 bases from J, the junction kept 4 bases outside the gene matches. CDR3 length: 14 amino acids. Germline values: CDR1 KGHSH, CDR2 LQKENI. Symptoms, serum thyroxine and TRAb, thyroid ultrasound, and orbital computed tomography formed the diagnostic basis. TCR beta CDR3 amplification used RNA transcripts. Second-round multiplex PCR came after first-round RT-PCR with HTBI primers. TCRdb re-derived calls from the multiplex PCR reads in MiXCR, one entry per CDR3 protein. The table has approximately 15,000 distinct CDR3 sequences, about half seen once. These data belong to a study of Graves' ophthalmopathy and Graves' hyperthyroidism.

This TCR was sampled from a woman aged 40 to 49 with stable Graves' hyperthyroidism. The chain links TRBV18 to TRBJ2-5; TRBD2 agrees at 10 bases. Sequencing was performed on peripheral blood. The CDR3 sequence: CASSTGTSEETQYF. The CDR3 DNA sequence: TGTGCCAGCTCCACAGGGACTAGCGAAGAGACCCAGTACTTC. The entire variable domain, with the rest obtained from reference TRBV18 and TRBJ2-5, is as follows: NAGVMQNPRHLVRRRGQEARLRCSPMKGHSHVYWYRQLPEEGLKFMVYLQKENIIDESGMPKERFSAEFPKEGPSILRIQQVVRGDSAAYFCASSTGTSEETQYFGPGTRLLVL.